Below, 25 T cell receptor beta chains from the same sample are listed, as sequenced in a study of blood T cell repertoires in COVID-19. Clones were read by immunoSEQ multiplex PCR, and TCRdb kept only the in-frame ones, dropping some. The sample holds tens of thousands of clones; just over 90% are singletons and the top ten take under 4.5%. Sequenced input: peripheral blood. The receptors originated from a man between 60 and 75 years old with acute or convalescent COVID-19.

The chain couples TRBV28 to TRBJ1-6, with D maybe TRBD1 (6 bases). This CDR3 comprises 16 residues. Germline CDR1 reads MDHEN; CDR2 reads SYDVKM. Between the trimmed V and J ends, which lost 3 bases and 10 bases, there was a span of 19 bases. CDR3 DNA sequence: TGTGCCAGCAGTTTGGAGGACAGTAGGCTAGGATCACCCCTCCACTTT. Amino acid sequence: CASSLEDSRLGSPLHF.

The chain joins TRBV2 to TRBJ2-7; TRBD1 is a possible D gene (5 bases). Germline V gene sequence: CDR1 SNHLY, CDR2 FYNNEI. This CDR3 is built from 13 residues. Between the trimmed V and J ends, which lost 4 bases and 3 bases, there was a span of 10 bases. The CDR3 reads CASSGQIYYEQYF. CDR3 DNA: TGTGCCAGCAGTGGACAGATCTACTACGAGCAGTACTTC.

The V call is TRBV7-6, the J call TRBJ2-2; 8 nucleotides align to TRBD1. The CDR3 runs 15 residues. V lost 5 bases to trimming and J lost 5 bases; unmatched junction nucleotides: 7. Germline assignment: CDR1 SGHVS and CDR2 FNYEAQ. The DNA of the CDR3 is TGTGCCAGCAGCCTCCGGACAGGGAGGACCGGGGAGCTGTTTTTT. It is translated as CASSLRTGRTGELFF.

About this clone: At one boundary the junction diverges from the germline segment, which might be a read error. The V call is TRBV4-2, the J call TRBJ2-7; 7 bases fit TRBD2. Germline lookup yields CDR1 LGHNA and CDR2 YNFKEQ. CDR3 length: 15 amino acids. In DNA form, the CDR3 reads TGTGCCAGCAGCCAAGTGGGAGGACGGGCTAGCGGTACGCACTTC. This codes for CASSQVGGRASGTHF.

This sequence joins TRBV19 and TRBJ2-2; 8 bases fit TRBD2. V lost 2 bases and J lost 2; bases outside the gene matches: 4. The germline CDR1 and CDR2 sequences are LNHDA and SQIVND (reference sequence). This CDR3 has 16 amino acids. In DNA form, the CDR3 reads TGTGCCAGTAGTATAATCAGCGGGAGTAACACCGGGGAGCTGTTTTTT. Encoded protein: CASSIISGSNTGELFF.

This chain connects TRBV6-5 to TRBJ2-7; D not certain. The germline V gene encodes CDR1 MNHEY and CDR2 SVGAGI. The CDR3 runs 11 residues. Trimming shortened V by 8 bases and J by 0 bases, and 5 bases separated the two germline ends. Written as DNA, the CDR3 is TGTGCCAGCGTTCACTCCTACGAGCAGTACTTC. Translation gives CASVHSYEQYF.

Concerning this clone itself: Its ends do not fully match the called genes, so a read error is possible. The rearrangement uses TRBV6-1 and TRBJ1-2; weak D call: TRBD1 (6 bases). Germline V gene lookup returns CDR1 MNHNS and CDR2 SASEGT. This CDR3 is built from 14 residues. As DNA, the CDR3 is TGTGCCAGCAGTGAAACATGGACAGTCGTTGAGTCTTACTTC. Translated: CASSETWTVVESYF.

The genes are TRBV4-1 and TRBJ2-1; 9 bases are shared with TRBD2. V lost 0 bases, J lost 8 bases, and 11 bases stayed unmatched. The CDR3 is 17 amino acids. CDR1 MGHRA and CDR2 YSYEKL come from the germline V gene. CDR3 sequence (DNA): TGCGCCAGCAGCCAAGATAAGTGGTCTATAGCGGGGGATGAGCAGTTCTTC. Translation gives CASSQDKWSIAGDEQFF.

The V gene is TRBV19, the J gene TRBJ1-4, with 7 bases that match TRBD1. V shed 3 bases and J 6 bases; nucleotides not matched to a gene: 22. Germline V CDR1 and CDR2: LNHDA, SQIVND (reference sequence). The CDR3 sequence is 20 residues long. The CDR3: CASSMDRTVQLRGAHEKLFF. DNA for the CDR3: TGTGCCAGTAGTATGGACAGGACAGTCCAACTTCGCGGGGCCCATGAAAAACTGTTTTTT.

The chain carries TRBV6-5 and TRBJ1-5, with TRBD1 as a possible D gene (5 bases). Germline CDR1 MNHEY, CDR2 SVGAGI. Trimming took 7 bases from V and 6 from J, leaving 13 bases between them. The CDR3 consists of 13 residues. The DNA of the CDR3 is TGTGCCAGCACAAGGGGTGTAGGTCAGCCCCAGCATTTT. Protein product: CASTRGVGQPQHF.

This chain uses TRBV11-3 with TRBJ1-6; TRBD1 agrees at 7 bases. Trimming removed 6 bases from V and 3 bases from J; junction bases left unmatched: 8. This CDR3 comprises 16 residues. CDR1 and CDR2 from the germline V gene are SGHNT and YENEEA. The CDR3 loop reads CASRSRQGLYNSPLHF. The CDR3 bases are TGTGCCAGCAGATCACGACAGGGACTCTATAATTCACCCCTCCACTTT.

V is TRBV6-5 and J is TRBJ2-7; 10 bases line up with TRBD2. The J segment lost 2 bases and the V segment lost 6 bases, leaving 7 bases of the junction unmatched. CDR1 is MNHEY and CDR2 is SVGAGI in the germline V gene. The CDR3 covers 15 residues. The CDR3 reads CASSHEGLAAYEQYV. In nucleotides, the CDR3 is TGTGCCAGCAGCCACGAAGGACTAGCGGCCTACGAGCAGTACGTC.

This rearrangement joins TRBV19 to TRBJ2-6, with 7 bases lining up with TRBD1. The CDR3 contains 17 residues. CDR1 LNHDA and CDR2 SQIVND come from the germline V gene (reference sequence). V was pared by 3 bases and J by 0 bases, with 5 bases of the junction left unmatched. The CDR3 region has the DNA TGTGCCAGTAGTATCGGAACAGGGGTCTCTGGGGCCAACGTCCTGACTTTC. Encoded protein: CASSIGTGVSGANVLTF.

The chain uses TRBV29-1 and TRBJ2-1; D is possibly TRBD1 (5 bases). From germline, CDR1 is SQVTM and CDR2 ANQGSEA. The CDR3 contains 15 residues. The V end was cut by 3 bases, the J end by 0 bases, with 12 bases between. CDR3 coding DNA: TGCAGCGTTGACACAGGATGGAGCTCCTACAATGAGCAGTTCTTC. This sequence encodes CSVDTGWSSYNEQFF.

This clone was detected only a few times. The chain carries TRBV7-3 and TRBJ2-6; TRBD1 might be the D (5 bases). Trimming cost V 4 bases and J 0 bases, with 13 bases left between them. CDR3 length: 17 residues. Germline-derived CDR1 and CDR2 are SGHTA and FQGTGA. The CDR3 DNA sequence: TGTGCCAGCAGCTCCAGGGATCTGAGCTCTGGGGCCAACGTCCTGACTTTC. This encodes CASSSRDLSSGANVLTF.

The chain couples TRBV4-2 to TRBJ1-1; 8 bases are shared with TRBD1. This CDR3 comprises 15 residues. CDR1 is LGHNA, CDR2 YNFKEQ, per germline. Losses at the gene ends were 3 bases for V and 3 bases for J; bases not matched to a gene: 6. The CDR3 reads CASSQITGGDTEAFF. CDR3 coding DNA: TGTGCCAGCAGCCAGATAACAGGGGGGGACACTGAAGCTTTCTTT.

The chain joins TRBV6-5 to TRBJ1-6; a weak D match, TRBD1 (6 bases). The CDR3 is 13 amino acids. With 7 bases removed from V and 8 bases from J, the gap between germline ends came to 12 bases. The germline V gene has CDR1 MNHEY and CDR2 SVGAGI. The CDR3 sequence is CASIRTVYSPLHF. The CDR3 DNA reads TGTGCCAGCATTAGGACAGTCTATTCACCCCTCCACTTT.

The chain links TRBV3-1 (or the pseudogene TRBV3-2) to TRBJ2-1; D not certain. Trimming took 4 bases from V and 0 from J, leaving 7 bases between them. Germline-derived CDR1 and CDR2 are LGHDT and YNNKEL (reference sequence). There are 14 residues in the CDR3. CDR3 bases: TGTGCCAGCAGCCTGGGCCGCTCCTACAATGAGCAGTTCTTC. Translating it yields CASSLGRSYNEQFF.

The genes are TRBV5-1 and TRBJ2-2; 12 bases are a match to TRBD1. Germline CDR1 SGHRS, CDR2 YFSETQ. The trim removed 1 base at V and 8 bases at J, leaving 6 bases unmatched. There are 16 residues in the CDR3. CDR3 amino acids: CASSLPRDRGPGELFF. The CDR3 region has the DNA TGCGCCAGCAGCTTGCCCAGGGACAGGGGGCCGGGGGAGCTGTTTTTT.

To note about this clone: The junction does not match germline at one end; this may be a read error. The chain has TRBV28 and TRBJ2-7, with TRBD1 matching over 7 bases. The germline CDR1 and CDR2 sequences are MDHEN and SYDVKM. The CDR3 totals 12 residues. The CDR3 DNA reads as TGTGCCAGCACCTTAACAGGGGAACAGACATTTTTC. The encoded protein is CASTLTGEQTFF.

The count of this clone is one. This chain joins TRBV24-1 and TRBJ2-3; D possibly corresponds to TRBD1 (6 bases). CDR1 KGHDR and CDR2 SFDVKD come from the germline V gene. Trimming removed 1 base at V and 0 bases at J, with 10 bases between. The CDR3 totals 16 residues. Written as DNA, the CDR3 is TGTGCCACCAGTGATTTAGCAGGGGAAAGCACAGATACGCAGTATTTT. This sequence encodes CATSDLAGESTDTQYF.

J is TRBJ1-1 and V is TRBV5-1, with 8 nucleotides matching TRBD1. This CDR3 is 16 amino acids long. Germline-derived CDR1 and CDR2 are SGHRS and YFSETQ. The junction had 8 bases not matched to a gene; V was cut back by 4 bases and J by 0 bases. The DNA for the CDR3 is TGCGCCAGCAGCCCTGGACAGGGAAAGATGAACACTGAAGCTTTCTTT. Its translation is CASSPGQGKMNTEAFF.

The chain uses TRBV7-9 and TRBJ2-5, with 7 bases matching TRBD1. CDR1 SEHNR and CDR2 FQNEAQ come from the germline V gene (reference sequence). The CDR3 is 13 residues long. With 2 bases clipped from V and 4 bases from J, the junction kept 1 base outside the gene matches. This CDR3 reads CASSLRGRETQYF. The CDR3 DNA reads TGTGCCAGCAGCTTAAGGGGGCGAGAGACCCAGTACTTC.

The chain carries TRBV2 and TRBJ1-5; weak D call: TRBD1 (5 bases). V gave up 5 bases and J gave up 2 bases, with 13 bases separating them. This CDR3 contains 15 residues. The V gene's germline CDR1 is SNHLY and CDR2 FYNNEI. Here the CDR3 reads CASSLGGWGNQPQHF. In DNA, the CDR3 is TGTGCCAGCAGTTTGGGGGGGTGGGGCAATCAGCCCCAGCATTTT.

The chain couples TRBV5-1 to TRBJ1-2; perhaps TRBD1 as D (6 bases). V dropped 4 bases and J dropped 6 bases, with 22 bases sitting between them. Germline CDR1 reads SGHRS; CDR2 reads YFSETQ. This CDR3 contains 16 residues. The DNA of the CDR3 is TGCGCCAGCAGCCTCCGGGGGGGCGAAAGGGTTGATGGCTACACCTTC. It yields the protein CASSLRGGERVDGYTF.